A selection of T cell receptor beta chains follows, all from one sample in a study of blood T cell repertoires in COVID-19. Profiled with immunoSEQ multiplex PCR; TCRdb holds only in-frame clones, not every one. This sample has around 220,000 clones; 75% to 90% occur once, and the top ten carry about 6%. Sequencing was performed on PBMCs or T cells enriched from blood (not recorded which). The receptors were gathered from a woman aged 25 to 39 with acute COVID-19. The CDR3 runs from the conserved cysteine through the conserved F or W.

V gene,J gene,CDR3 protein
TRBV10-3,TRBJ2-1,CAISESPGGGSRFDEQFF
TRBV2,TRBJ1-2,CASSGQGPYYGYTF
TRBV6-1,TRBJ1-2,CASSEDPRSYGYTF
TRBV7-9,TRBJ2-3,CASSPRGGSTDTQYF
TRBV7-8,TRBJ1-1,CASSLVSLNTEAFF
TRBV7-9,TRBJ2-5,CASRTKGERETQYF
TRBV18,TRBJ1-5,CASSPQGTGDRQPQHF
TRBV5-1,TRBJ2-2,CASTRPGQGANTGELFF
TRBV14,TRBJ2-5,CASSQGLLRSQETQYF
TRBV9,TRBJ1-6,CASSVTGTENSPLHF
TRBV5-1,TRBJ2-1,CASSLGQGGNEQFF
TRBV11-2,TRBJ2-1,CASSLRGSAGGPGEQFF
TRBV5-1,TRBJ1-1,CASSLNSRDRGETEAFF
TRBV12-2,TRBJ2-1,CASRPLGGAGKQEFF
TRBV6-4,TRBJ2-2,CASSLIGGTGELFF
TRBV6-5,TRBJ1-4,CASSYGGTNEKLFF
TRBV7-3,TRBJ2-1,CASSPGAAGARSEQFF
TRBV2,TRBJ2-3,CASPGGEGRADTQYF
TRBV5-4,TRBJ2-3,CASTPDGTNTDTQYF
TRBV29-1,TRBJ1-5,CSVGVDSGNQPQHF
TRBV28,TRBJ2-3,CASSTLDRVGDTQYF
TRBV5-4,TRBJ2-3,CASSSAKTGTDTQYF
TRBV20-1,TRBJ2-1,CSASGLVMDEQFF
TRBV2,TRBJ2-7,CASTRSINEQYF
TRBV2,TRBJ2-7,CASSEWRQGSEQYF
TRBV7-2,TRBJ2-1,CASSFPTGFNEQFF
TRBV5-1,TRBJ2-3,CASSQGQGVDTQYF
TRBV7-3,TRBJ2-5,CASSLLAGETQYF
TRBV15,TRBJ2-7,CATSVFRGGNEQYF
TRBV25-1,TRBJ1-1,CASRGGGKAFF
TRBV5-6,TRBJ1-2,CASSSIGTGDGYTF